Shown below are 5 T cell receptor beta chains from a single sample sequenced in a study of cytomegalovirus exposure and HLA in healthy donors. In the PCR, 60 Vbeta and 13 Jbeta primers were used. TCRdb's table, derived via immunoSEQ multiplex PCR, lists solely in-frame clones and lacks some. The top ten hold approximately 4.4% of the sample, which has some 170,000 clones, roughly four fifths seen once. The sample taken for sequencing was PBMCs. The source of these receptors is a woman aged 18-29 years in good health and CMV-seropositive.

This rearrangement joins TRBV7-8 to TRBJ2-3; 10 nucleotides align to TRBD2. This CDR3 comprises 17 residues. Germline V gives CDR1 SGHVS, CDR2 FQNEAQ. Trimming cost V 5 bases and J 4 bases; bases outside gene matches: 12. The CDR3 here is CASSPRRSGGSPDTQYF. The CDR3 DNA sequence: TGTGCCAGCAGCCCCCGCCGTAGCGGGGGGTCCCCAGATACGCAGTATTTT.

The J gene is TRBJ1-3, the V gene TRBV6-5, with 7 bases identical to TRBD1. The CDR3 loop spans 14 amino acids. After removal of 5 bases from V and 6 bases from J, the junction contained 7 bases not matched to a gene. CDR1 and CDR2 from the germline V gene are MNHEY and SVGAGI. The CDR3 region has the DNA TGTGCCAGCAGTACAGCAGGGGGTATAAACACCATATATTTT. Protein: CASSTAGGINTIYF.

The chain links TRBV4-3 to TRBJ1-2; D is perhaps TRBD1 (6 bases). Germline V gene sequence: CDR1 LGHNA, CDR2 YSLEER. Trimming cost V 4 bases and J 4 bases, with 16 bases left between them. The CDR3 is 15 residues long. CDR3 nucleotide sequence: TGCGCCAGCAGCCCCAGCCGGGGACAACTCTATGGCTACACCTTC. It specifies CASSPSRGQLYGYTF.

The J gene is TRBJ2-2, the V gene TRBV10-3; 13 bases align to TRBD2. Germline V lookup: CDR1 ENHRY, CDR2 SYGVKD. V lost 2 bases and J lost 2; bases outside the gene matches: 11. The CDR3 extends over 20 amino acids. The CDR3 DNA is TGTGCCATCAGTGAGATAGTTTGGACTAGCGGGGGCCAAAACACCGGGGAGCTGTTTTTT. Translated, it gives CAISEIVWTSGGQNTGELFF.

The rearrangement links TRBV5-6 to TRBJ2-7; TRBD1 matches at 9 bases. Germline loops: CDR1 SGHDT, CDR2 YYEEEE. This CDR3 spans 15 amino acids. V shed 3 bases and J 1 base; nucleotides not matched to a gene: 5. This CDR3 reads CASSYGTGQSYEQYF. The CDR3 DNA follows: TGTGCCAGCAGCTATGGGACAGGGCAGTCCTACGAGCAGTACTTC.